This T cell receptor (beta chain) is from a study of neoadjuvant anti-PD-1 for oral cavity cancer (TCRdb year 2021). With regard to the full study: Before curative-intent surgical resection, most patients were given three to four biweekly doses of nivolumab at 3 mg/kg. A fourth nivolumab dose was given around day 43 to patients without progression, and definitive surgical resection was performed in those patients on days 50-56. Responders were defined as patients with complete response, partial response or stable disease by RECIST 1.1; non-responders were defined as patients with progression. There were about a dozen patients in the parent correlative cohort, and the response rate was 33%.

This specimen's time point label, per the study, means: after neoadjuvant nivolumab, at surgical resection. Patients were newly diagnosed with stage II-IVA oral cavity squamous cell carcinoma and had received no prior systemic or radiation treatment. The cohort was made up of patients with locally advanced, HPV-negative oral cavity squamous cell carcinoma. Peripheral blood mononuclear cells were analyzed directly and were not maintained or expanded in culture. The samples were obtained from a longitudinal correlative study of a single-arm phase II trial testing neoadjuvant nivolumab in oral cavity squamous cell carcinoma. Subject-matched pre- and post-treatment PBMCs and tumors from three responders and three non-responders underwent genomic DNA-based TCRbeta sequencing. Peripheral blood mononuclear cells were collected once before nivolumab treatment and again after treatment, at the time of surgery. The Maxwell RSC DNA from Cells kit was used to extract genomic DNA from PBMCs.

The study at large found these results: After neoadjuvant nivolumab, non-responders showed significantly higher T cell clonality (Gini index) in PBMCs than responders did. A higher pretreatment blood Treg/Th17 ratio correlated with both higher pretreatment blood TCRbeta clonality and lower post-treatment tumor TCRbeta clonality. The TCR analyses had only a few patients in each response group, and the authors called for validation in larger cohorts.

As for this clone: The clone's antigen remains unknown. The sample holds no much larger clone one base away, and base qualities are not on file.

For deep sequencing, PBMC libraries mostly used around 500 ng of input genomic DNA, with six replicates for each sample. TCRbeta libraries were prepared with the immunoSEQ hsTCRbeta kit according to the manufacturer's instructions. An Illumina NovaSeq 6000 S4 flow cell was used to sequence the final libraries, which had first been combined to 3 nM. The authors processed their data as follows. Raw data preprocessing and quality control were performed with the immunoSEQ Analyzer. The analysis was limited to productive rearrangements, and each clonotype was defined by a unique CDR3 amino acid sequence. Repertoire clonality was estimated as the Gini-Simpson index, which was calculated using the R package tcR. Student's t test was used to compare Gini indices, and Pearson correlation was used to assess associations with tumor size change. Sourced from immuneACCESS, this table was stored by TCRdb with only in-frame sequences that have V and J called. A share of the clones is absent; for the studies checked, an unresolved V gene accounts for under half, and the remainder has no known explanation. The V and J calls and clone size are taken from that table; D and trimming were inferred from the DNA. The sample table contains 35,000 to 50,000 clones; only one count was recorded for 77% of them. The top ten hold approximately 5% of the sample.

Here V drops 4 bases and J drops 6 bases, and the junction holds 10 bases not matched to any gene. The CDR3 runs 15 amino acids, cysteine and phenylalanine included. Just the 45-base CDR3 DNA is kept, in frame starting at base 1. The germline V gene provides CDR1 SGDLS and CDR2 YYNGEE. The sequence was obtained from a person between 40 and 85 years old with oral cavity squamous cell carcinoma. This specimen consisted of PBMCs, obtained after nivolumab (anti-PD-1) treatment. The receptor chain draws on TRBV9 and TRBJ2-1; 7 central bases correspond to TRBD2. The DNA is TGTGCCAGCAGCTCCCTAGCGGCTTTAGGCAATGAGCAGTTCTTC. Its coded protein is CASSSLAALGNEQFF.